These 11 T cell receptor beta chains share one sample of origin, sequenced in a study of identical twins. From the 5' RACE reads, TCRdb called clonotypes with MiXCR, one entry per CDR3 protein. The sample has 700,000 or so distinct CDR3 sequences, around 8.6% seen once; the top ten hold 0.98%. The same sample was also used in a study of yellow fever vaccine responses in identical twins.

Sequencing input: PBMCs. All receptors derive from a woman aged 18-29 years in good health.

The CDR3 is CASSQDRNNQPQHF. CDR3 in DNA: TGCGCCAGCAGCCAAGACCGGAACAATCAGCCCCAGCATTTT. This chain connects TRBV4-1 to TRBJ1-5; D is unclear. V lost 0 bases and J lost 3, with 6 bases in between. Per germline, CDR1 MGHRA and CDR2 YSYEKL. This CDR3 comprises 14 residues.

This clonotype was seen a handful of times. The rearrangement joins TRBV7-2 to TRBJ2-7, with 8 bases lining up with TRBD1. The CDR3 is made up of 14 amino acids. V dropped 5 bases and J dropped 3; count of bases not matched to a gene: 6. Germline loops: CDR1 SGHTA, CDR2 FQGNSA. CDR3 region: CASSVGQAFYEQYF. The CDR3, as DNA: TGTGCCAGCAGCGTGGGACAGGCCTTCTACGAGCAGTACTTC. Combining the CDR3 with reference TRBV7-2 and TRBJ2-7 gives the whole variable domain GAGVSQSPSNKVTEKGKDVELRCDPISGHTALYWYRQSLGQGLEFLIYFQGNSAPDKSGLPSDRFSAERTGGSVSTLTIQRTQQEDSAVYLCASSVGQAFYEQYFGPGTRLTVT.

This clonotype has just a few counts. CDR3 loop: CASSSSRSNYGYTF. DNA for the CDR3: TGTGCCAGCAGTTCTTCTCGGTCTAACTATGGCTACACCTTC. The chain recombines TRBV2 with TRBJ1-2; unclear D gene. Trimming cost V 5 bases and J 0 bases, with 10 bases left between them. The CDR3 is 14 amino acids. CDR1 and CDR2 (germline): SNHLY, FYNNEI.

This clonotype was seen a few times. The J gene is TRBJ2-2, the V gene TRBV9; 12 bases align to TRBD2. This CDR3 comprises 16 residues. The J segment lost 4 bases and the V segment lost 0 bases, leaving 1 base of the junction unmatched. CDR1 is SGDLS, CDR2 YYNGEE, per germline. CDR3 in DNA: TGTGCCAGCAGCGTAGGACTAGCGGGAGCCACCGGGGAGCTGTTTTTT. Protein: CASSVGLAGATGELFF.

At least ten counts were recorded for this clonotype. The V and J genes are TRBV20-1 and TRBJ2-3, with TRBD1 matching over 10 bases. Germline V gene lookup returns CDR1 DFQATT and CDR2 SNEGSKA (reference sequence). The CDR3 extends over 13 amino acids. Trimming cost V 4 bases and J 6 bases; bases outside gene matches: 4. The CDR3 region is CSAIGTGADTQYF. The CDR3 DNA reads TGCAGTGCTATCGGGACAGGGGCCGATACGCAGTATTTT.

This clonotype came up many times. The gene calls are TRBV15 and TRBJ2-7, with TRBD2 matching 8 bases. Losses at the gene ends were 7 bases for V and 2 bases for J; bases not matched to a gene: 10. Germline assignment: CDR1 LNHNV and CDR2 YYDKDF (reference sequence). CDR3 length equals 15 residues. Here the CDR3 reads CATTMTGTSPYEQYF. CDR3 DNA: TGTGCCACCACGATGACGGGGACTAGTCCCTACGAGCAGTACTTC.

Many counts were recorded for this clonotype. The chain employs TRBV12-3 or TRBV12-4 and TRBJ2-7, with a possible D match to TRBD1 (6 bases). The CDR3 contains 13 residues. Between the trimmed V and J ends, which lost 3 bases and 3 bases, there was a span of 9 bases. The CDR3 DNA reads as TGTGCCAGCAGTTTCGGACAGAGCTACGAGCAGTACTTC. Its protein product is CASSFGQSYEQYF.

This clonotype was observed a few times. The rearrangement joins TRBV7-2 to TRBJ1-4; TRBD1 agrees at 7 bases. This CDR3 region has 15 residues. Germline V gives CDR1 SGHTA, CDR2 FQGNSA. V shed 5 bases, J shed 0 bases, and the junction held 3 bases outside the gene matches. The CDR3 sequence: CASSATGSTNEKLFF. Written as DNA, the CDR3 is TGTGCCAGCAGCGCGACAGGGTCAACTAATGAAAAACTGTTTTTT.

The chain couples TRBV5-1 to TRBJ2-7; 11 nucleotides match TRBD2. V was clipped by 0 bases and J by 7 bases; unmatched bases: 9. CDR3 length equals 16 residues. Per germline, CDR1 SGHRS and CDR2 YFSETQ. The CDR3 reads CASSLVLAGGQWEQYF. The CDR3 bases are TGCGCCAGCAGCTTGGTTCTAGCGGGGGGCCAGTGGGAGCAGTACTTC.

The rearrangement uses TRBV13 and TRBJ2-2; TRBD2 matches 7 bases. Trimming cost V 3 bases and J 1 base; bases outside gene matches: 11. The CDR3 runs to 18 residues. Looked up from germline, CDR1 is PRHDT and CDR2 is FYEKMQ (reference sequence). Here the CDR3 DNA reads TGTGCCAGCAGCTTCGCGGGGGTGCAGGGATTGAACACCGGGGAGCTGTTTTTT. This sequence encodes CASSFAGVQGLNTGELFF.

This clonotype was seen a few times. The CDR3 bases are TGTGCCAGCAGCCACGGTACTAGCCTAAAGTTAACAGATACGCAGTATTTT. This codes for CASSHGTSLKLTDTQYF. The J gene is TRBJ2-3, the V gene TRBV14, with a weak D call TRBD2 (6 bases). V shed 3 bases and J shed 3 bases, with 19 bases lying between them. The CDR3 covers 17 residues. CDR1 and CDR2 from the germline V gene are SGHDN and FVKESK.